A single sample is the source of the 15 T cell receptor beta chains below, sequenced in a study of identical twins. TCRdb re-called the 5' RACE reads with MiXCR, one entry per CDR3 protein. Found here are about 1.7 million distinct CDR3 sequences, under 35% of them singletons; the top ten hold less than 0.35%. The sequencing sample was made of cord blood. These TCRs come from a newborn girl in good health.

The rearrangement links TRBV5-1 to TRBJ1-4; perhaps TRBD1 as D (6 bases). Germline assignment: CDR1 SGHRS and CDR2 YFSETQ. This CDR3 is built from 17 residues. V gave up 0 bases and J gave up 4 bases, with 16 bases separating them. In nucleotides, the CDR3 is TGCGCCAGCAGCTTGGGGAGAAGGCGGACAGATAATGAAAAACTGTTTTTT. Translated: CASSLGRRRTDNEKLFF.

This clonotype was seen a few times. V gene TRBV20-1 combines with J gene TRBJ2-1; TRBD2 aligns across 8 bases. Trimming at V came to 0 bases and at J to 0 bases, leaving 16 bases not matched to a gene. The CDR3 is 20 residues long. Germline lookup yields CDR1 DFQATT and CDR2 SNEGSKA (reference sequence). CDR3 region: CSARDGGTRQIFSSYNEQFF. CDR3 coding DNA: TGCAGTGCTAGAGATGGAGGGACTAGGCAAATCTTCAGCTCCTACAATGAGCAGTTCTTC.

The rearrangement links TRBV7-9 to TRBJ2-7, with D maybe TRBD2 (6 bases). The CDR3 runs to 15 residues. Germline V gives CDR1 SEHNR, CDR2 FQNEAQ (reference sequence). V lost 5 bases and J lost 2, with 16 bases in between. In nucleotides, the CDR3 is TGTGCCAGCAGCGACATAGCGGTCAGGCCCTACGAGCAGTACTTC. It is translated as CASSDIAVRPYEQYF.

This chain links TRBV12-3 or TRBV12-4 with TRBJ2-5, with 7 bases aligning to TRBD1. Unmatched junction bases numbered 18, after V lost 7 bases and J lost 4 bases. This CDR3 is built from 17 residues. The CDR3 protein is CASTLLGGGRIGETQYF. CDR3 in DNA: TGTGCCAGCACCCTACTAGGGGGCGGAAGGATAGGAGAGACCCAGTACTTC.

This clonotype was seen a handful of times. V and J are TRBV5-5 and TRBJ2-1; tentative D call: TRBD2 (5 bases). Germline V gene data show CDR1 as SGHKS and CDR2 as YYEKEE (reference sequence). Trimming took off 2 bases at V and 7 bases at J, with 13 bases between the two ends. This CDR3 spans 14 amino acids. The CDR3 region has the DNA TGTGCCAGCAGCTTTGCTAGCCTTTTAAATGAGCAGTTCTTC. Amino acids: CASSFASLLNEQFF. Using reference TRBV5-5 and TRBJ2-1 for the parts outside the CDR3, the full variable domain is DAGVTQSPTHLIKTRGQQVTLRCSPISGHKSVSWYQQVLGQGPQFIFQYYEKEERGRGNFPDRFSARQFPNYSSELNVNALLLGDSALYLCASSFASLLNEQFFGPGTRLTVL.

The rearrangement links TRBV7-2 to TRBJ1-1, with unresolved D. Trimming took 10 bases from V and 6 from J, leaving 12 bases between them. The CDR3 loop spans 11 amino acids. Germline V gene lookup returns CDR1 SGHTA and CDR2 FQGNSA. The CDR3 nucleotides are TGTGCCACCGGCAAAAGGGCTGAAGCTTTCTTT. Protein sequence: CATGKRAEAFF.

This clonotype has only one observation. The chain is built from TRBV20-1 and TRBJ2-1; unclear D gene. This CDR3 has 13 amino acids. Germline V CDR1 and CDR2: DFQATT, SNEGSKA (reference sequence). With 3 bases removed from V and 4 bases from J, the gap between germline ends came to 10 bases. As DNA, the CDR3 is TGCAGTGCTAGTGACCGACTTTACAATGAGCAGTTCTTC. Protein sequence: CSASDRLYNEQFF.

This clonotype was seen more than once but under ten times. The chain employs TRBV12-3 or TRBV12-4 and TRBJ2-7; D is perhaps TRBD2 (6 bases). The CDR3 runs 13 residues. V lost 2 bases and J lost 4, with 9 bases in between. The CDR3 loop is CASSLQLAYEQYF. For the CDR3, the DNA is TGTGCCAGCAGTTTACAACTAGCATACGAGCAGTACTTC.

The chain recombines TRBV7-9 with TRBJ1-1; no reliable D call. CDR3 length: 15 amino acids. Trimming pared 2 bases from V and 2 bases from J, leaving 12 bases between. The germline CDR1 and CDR2 sequences are SEHNR and FQNEAQ (reference sequence). The CDR3 loop reads CASSLLGFENTEAFF. The DNA for the CDR3 is TGTGCCAGCAGCTTATTAGGGTTTGAAAACACTGAAGCTTTCTTT.

The rearrangement joins TRBV4-1 to TRBJ1-1, with D possibly matching TRBD1 (6 bases). The germline V and J ends were trimmed by 4 bases and 10 bases, with 13 bases remaining between them. Per germline, CDR1 MGHRA and CDR2 YSYEKL. The CDR3 sequence is 12 residues long. CDR3 sequence: CASSREQGVAFF. CDR3 nucleotide sequence: TGCGCCAGCAGCCGAGAACAGGGAGTAGCTTTCTTT.

About this clonotype: A read error is possible here, since a much larger clone lies one base away. The chain recombines TRBV5-1 with TRBJ2-5; 8 bases align to TRBD2. Germline lookup yields CDR1 SGHRS and CDR2 YFSETQ. CDR3 size: 16 residues. V lost 2 bases and J lost 11; bases outside the gene matches: 17. This CDR3 reads CASSLARGLVNGEQYF. DNA of the CDR3: TGCGCCAGCAGCTTAGCAAGGGGACTAGTTAATGGTGAGCAGTACTTC.

The V gene is TRBV4-3, the J gene TRBJ2-3; 7 bases map to TRBD1. The CDR3 loop spans 15 amino acids. Germline values: CDR1 LGHNA, CDR2 YSLEER. Unmatched junction bases numbered 5, after V lost 2 bases and J lost 3 bases. CDR3 sequence reads: CASSQQDRHTDTQYF. Here the CDR3 DNA reads TGCGCCAGCAGCCAACAGGACAGGCATACAGATACGCAGTATTTT.

This clonotype appeared many times. This sequence joins TRBV24-1 and TRBJ1-5, with unresolved D. This CDR3 is built from 13 residues. V lost 2 bases and J lost 5, with 6 bases in between. Germline values: CDR1 KGHDR, CDR2 SFDVKD. Here the CDR3 reads CATSDSPYQPQHF. DNA of the CDR3: TGTGCCACCAGTGATTCGCCATATCAGCCCCAGCATTTT.

This clonotype was picked up a small number of times. The V and J genes are TRBV27 and TRBJ2-1, with 10 nucleotides matching TRBD2. J gave up 6 bases and V 10 bases, and 9 bases lay outside the gene matches. Germline lookup yields CDR1 MNHEY and CDR2 SMNVEV (reference sequence). This CDR3 is built from 14 residues. The CDR3 sequence: CATEAGGPVNEQFF. The CDR3 nucleotides are TGTGCCACCGAAGCGGGAGGGCCCGTCAATGAGCAGTTCTTC.

This clonotype was detected only a few times. The chain combines TRBV6-1 with TRBJ1-1; TRBD1 matches at 8 bases. Trimming cost V 4 bases and J 3 bases; bases outside gene matches: 4. Germline loops: CDR1 MNHNS, CDR2 SASEGT. The CDR3 loop spans 14 amino acids. CDR3 protein: CASSALQGDTEAFF. CDR3 bases: TGTGCCAGCAGTGCCCTACAGGGGGACACTGAAGCTTTCTTT.